Sequencing of this T cell receptor beta chain was carried out in a study of T cell changes during pregnancy in multiple sclerosis. The assay was immunoSEQ multiplex PCR, and TCRdb's table has in-frame clones only and misses some. The sample includes approximately 87,000 clones, about 89% of them seen just once. V trimming: 5 bases; J trimming: 0 bases; junction bases outside the gene matches: 1. This CDR3 is 14 amino acids long. Germline V lookup: CDR1 MNHNY, CDR2 SVGAGI (reference sequence). This specimen was CD4+ T cells from peripheral blood mononuclear cells, taken in the second trimester of pregnancy. This sequence originates from a female donor with multiple sclerosis, enrolled in a pregnancy study. This chain links TRBV6-6 with TRBJ1-2; TRBD1 matches 9 bases. In nucleotides, the CDR3 is TGTGCCAGCAGTGGGGACAGGGCTAACTATGGCTACACCTTC. Protein product: CASSGDRANYGYTF.